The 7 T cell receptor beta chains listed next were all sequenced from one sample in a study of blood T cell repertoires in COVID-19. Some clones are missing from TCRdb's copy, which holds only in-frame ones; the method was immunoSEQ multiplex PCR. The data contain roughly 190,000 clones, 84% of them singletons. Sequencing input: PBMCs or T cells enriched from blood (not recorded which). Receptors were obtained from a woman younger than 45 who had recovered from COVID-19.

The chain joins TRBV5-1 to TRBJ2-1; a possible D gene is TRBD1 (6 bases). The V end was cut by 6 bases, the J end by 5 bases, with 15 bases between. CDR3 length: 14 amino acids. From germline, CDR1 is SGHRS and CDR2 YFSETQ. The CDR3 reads CASTSMGQNNEQFF. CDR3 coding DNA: TGCGCCAGCACCTCCATGGGACAAAACAATGAGCAGTTCTTC.

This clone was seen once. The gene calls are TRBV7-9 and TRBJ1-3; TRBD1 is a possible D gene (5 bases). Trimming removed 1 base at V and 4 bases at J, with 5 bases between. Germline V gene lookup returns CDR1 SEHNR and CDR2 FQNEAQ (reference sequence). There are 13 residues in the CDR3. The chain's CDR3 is CASSLDRGNTIYF. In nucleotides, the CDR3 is TGTGCCAGCAGCTTAGACAGGGGAAACACCATATATTTT.

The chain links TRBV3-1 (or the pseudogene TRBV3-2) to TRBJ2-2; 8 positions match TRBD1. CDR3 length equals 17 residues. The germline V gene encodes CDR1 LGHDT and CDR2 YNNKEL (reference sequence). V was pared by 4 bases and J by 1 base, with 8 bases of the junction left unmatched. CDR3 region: CASSPYGTGGNTGELFF. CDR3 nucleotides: TGTGCCAGCAGCCCATACGGTACAGGGGGGAACACCGGGGAGCTGTTTTTT.

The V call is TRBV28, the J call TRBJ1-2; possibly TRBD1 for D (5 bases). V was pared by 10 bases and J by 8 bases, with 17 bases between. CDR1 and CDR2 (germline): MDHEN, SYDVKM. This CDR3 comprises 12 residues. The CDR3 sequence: CATQTEGRGYTF. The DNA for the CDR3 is TGTGCCACCCAGACGGAGGGGAGAGGCTACACCTTC.

The CDR3 region is CASMRGLGEKLFF. The CDR3 nucleotides are TGTGCCAGCATGAGAGGGCTCGGTGAAAAACTGTTTTTT. This chain links TRBV6-5 with TRBJ1-4; no definite D call. Trimming shortened V by 7 bases and J by 7 bases, and 13 bases separated the two germline ends. CDR1 is MNHEY and CDR2 is SVGAGI in the germline V gene. The CDR3 length is 13 residues.

The CDR3 DNA sequence: TGTGCCAGCAGCGACAGTGTACGCACTAATGAAAAACTGTTTTTT. Encoded protein: CASSDSVRTNEKLFF. The gene calls are TRBV2 and TRBJ1-4; a weak D match, TRBD1 (5 bases). From germline, CDR1 is SNHLY and CDR2 FYNNEI. The CDR3 extends over 15 amino acids. Trimming removed 6 bases at V and 2 bases at J, with 13 bases between. The full variable domain, in which reference TRBV2 and TRBJ1-4 provide the parts outside the CDR3, is EPEVTQTPSHQVTQMGQEVILRCVPISNHLYFYWYRQILGQKVEFLVSFYNNEISEKSEIFDDQFSVERPDGSNFTLKIRSTKLEDSAMYFCASSDSVRTNEKLFFGSGTQLSVL.

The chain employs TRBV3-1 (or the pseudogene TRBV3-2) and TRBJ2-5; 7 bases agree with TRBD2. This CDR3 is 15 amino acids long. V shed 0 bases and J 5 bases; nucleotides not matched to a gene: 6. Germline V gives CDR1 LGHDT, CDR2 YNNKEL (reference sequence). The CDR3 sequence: CASSQDRLAVETQYF. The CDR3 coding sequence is TGTGCCAGCAGCCAAGATCGGCTAGCGGTGGAGACCCAGTACTTC.